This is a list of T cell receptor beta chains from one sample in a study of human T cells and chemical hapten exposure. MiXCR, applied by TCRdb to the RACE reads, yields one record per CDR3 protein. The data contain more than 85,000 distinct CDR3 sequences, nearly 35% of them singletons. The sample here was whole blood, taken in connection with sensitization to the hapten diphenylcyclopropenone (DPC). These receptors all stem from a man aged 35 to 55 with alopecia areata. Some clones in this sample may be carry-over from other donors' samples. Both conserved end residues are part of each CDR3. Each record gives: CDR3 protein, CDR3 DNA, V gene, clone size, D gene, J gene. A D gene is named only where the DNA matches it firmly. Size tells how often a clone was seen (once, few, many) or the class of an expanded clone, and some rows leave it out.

CASSPGMYSNQPQHF TGTGCCAGCAGCCCGGGCATGTATAGCAATCAGCCCCAGCATTTT TRBV5-6 few . TRBJ1-5
CASSQDQLSGANVLTF TGCGCCAGCAGCCAAGATCAATTGTCTGGGGCCAACGTCCTGACTTTC TRBV4-3 few . TRBJ2-6
CASSLLAGKGDEQFF TGTGCCAGCAGCCTGCTAGCGGGGAAGGGAGATGAGCAGTTCTTC TRBV6-5 . TRBD2 TRBJ2-1
CASSLGLMGGTDTQYF TGTGCCAGCAGCTTAGGACTCATGGGGGGCACAGATACGCAGTATTTT TRBV7-9 . . TRBJ2-3
CASSPFQGMTNEKLFF TGTGCCAGCTCACCATTTCAGGGGATGACTAATGAAAAACTGTTTTTT TRBV18 once . TRBJ1-4
CSVEGTSGPGELFF TGCAGCGTTGAGGGGACTAGCGGCCCCGGGGAGCTGTTTTTT TRBV29-1 . TRBD2 TRBJ2-2
CASSLSATTNEKLFF TGTGCCAGCAGCTTATCGGCGACAACTAATGAAAAACTGTTTTTT TRBV7-9 . . TRBJ1-4
CATSEVAGGPTDTQYF TGTGCCACCAGTGAAGTAGCGGGAGGGCCAACAGATACGCAGTATTTT TRBV24-1 few TRBD2 TRBJ2-3
CASSQNSQGNQPQHF TGTGCCAGCAGCCAAAATTCGCAGGGTAATCAGCCCCAGCATTTT TRBV4-2 few . TRBJ1-5
CASSPGQGGETQYF TGTGCCAGCTCACCTGGACAGGGAGGTGAGACCCAGTACTTC TRBV18 . TRBD1 TRBJ2-5